The rows below give T cell receptor beta chains drawn from one sample of a study of Graves' ophthalmopathy and Graves' hyperthyroidism. TCRdb reprocessed the multiplex PCR reads via MiXCR and lists one record per CDR3 protein. Among over a million distinct CDR3 sequences listed, about 35% were seen once. The sample taken for sequencing was peripheral blood or thyroid tissue (not recorded which). These receptors were obtained from an adult man with Graves' hyperthyroidism. Each CDR3 is given with its conserved first and last residue. The order of the fields is J gene, D gene, V gene, clone size, CDR3 protein, CDR3 DNA. D genes are given only for firm matches. Expanded clones get a size class; other rows say once, few or many, or leave the size out.

j_call: TRBJ1-2; d_call: NA; v_call: TRBV7-2; clone_size: NA; cdr3_aa: CASSRIQGKGYTF; cdr3_nt: TGTGCCAGCAGCCGTATACAGGGAAAGGGCTACACCTTC
j_call: TRBJ2-7; d_call: NA; v_call: TRBV5-1; clone_size: few; cdr3_aa: CASSFNFEEQYF; cdr3_nt: TGCGCCAGCAGCTTCAACTTCGAGGAGCAGTACTTC
j_call: TRBJ2-2; d_call: NA; v_call: TRBV5-1; clone_size: few; cdr3_aa: CASSQQETGELFF; cdr3_nt: TGCGCCAGCAGCCAACAAGAGACCGGGGAGCTGTTTTTT
j_call: TRBJ1-2; d_call: TRBD1; v_call: TRBV2; clone_size: NA; cdr3_aa: CASSRTGAGSSGYTF; cdr3_nt: TGTGCCAGCAGTAGGACAGGGGCCGGTTCGTCTGGCTACACCTTC
j_call: TRBJ2-7; d_call: NA; v_call: TRBV11-2; clone_size: many; cdr3_aa: CASSLAPEQYF; cdr3_nt: TGTGCCAGCAGCTTAGCGCCCGAGCAGTACTTC
j_call: TRBJ1-6; d_call: NA; v_call: TRBV12-3/TRBV12-4; clone_size: many; cdr3_aa: CASRLGIYNSPLHF; cdr3_nt: TGTGCCAGCAGGCTTGGGATATATAATTCACCCCTCCACTTT
j_call: TRBJ2-7; d_call: TRBD1; v_call: TRBV10-3; clone_size: many; cdr3_aa: CGSSAGTGNYEQYF; cdr3_nt: TGTGGTTCCTCTGCCGGGACAGGTAATTACGAGCAGTACTTC
j_call: TRBJ1-1; d_call: NA; v_call: TRBV6-5; clone_size: NA; cdr3_aa: CASINPTRDTEAFF; cdr3_nt: TGTGCCAGCATCAACCCAACTCGGGACACTGAAGCTTTCTTT
j_call: TRBJ1-1; d_call: TRBD1; v_call: TRBV4-1; clone_size: many; cdr3_aa: CASSQVVGGETEAFF; cdr3_nt: TGCGCCAGCAGCCAAGTAGTAGGGGGCGAGACTGAAGCTTTCTTT
j_call: TRBJ2-5; d_call: TRBD1; v_call: TRBV7-6; clone_size: NA; cdr3_aa: CASSLDRRDRGLPWSPSQETQYF; cdr3_nt: TGTGCCAGCAGCTTAGATCGCCGGGACAGGGGGTTACCTTGGTCGCCAAGCCAAGAGACCCAGTACTTC
j_call: TRBJ2-5; d_call: NA; v_call: TRBV2; clone_size: many; cdr3_aa: CASSGMAGHQETQYF; cdr3_nt: TGTGCCAGCAGTGGGATGGCGGGACACCAAGAGACCCAGTACTTC
j_call: TRBJ1-5; d_call: NA; v_call: TRBV6-5; clone_size: few; cdr3_aa: CASSIQRNSNQPQHF; cdr3_nt: TGTGCCAGCAGTATACAAAGGAATAGCAATCAGCCCCAGCATTTT
j_call: TRBJ2-5; d_call: TRBD1; v_call: TRBV25-1; clone_size: once; cdr3_aa: CASSPQGKGETQYF; cdr3_nt: TGTGCCAGCAGTCCACAGGGGAAGGGGGAGACCCAGTACTTC
j_call: TRBJ2-5; d_call: TRBD1; v_call: TRBV7-9; clone_size: few; cdr3_aa: CASSLALGTGETQYF; cdr3_nt: TGTGCCAGCAGCTTAGCGCTTGGGACAGGAGAGACCCAGTACTTC
j_call: TRBJ2-6; d_call: NA; v_call: TRBV25-1; clone_size: NA; cdr3_aa: CASRLDSPGANVLTF; cdr3_nt: TGTGCCAGCAGATTGGACAGTCCTGGGGCTAACGTCCTGACTTTC
j_call: TRBJ1-5; d_call: TRBD1; v_call: TRBV10-3; clone_size: many; cdr3_aa: CAISEGTGSNQPQHF; cdr3_nt: TGTGCCATCAGCGAAGGGACAGGTAGCAATCAGCCCCAGCATTTT
j_call: TRBJ1-1; d_call: NA; v_call: TRBV20-1; clone_size: many; cdr3_aa: CSARGWTEAFF; cdr3_nt: TGCAGTGCTAGAGGATGGACTGAAGCTTTCTTT
j_call: TRBJ1-6; d_call: NA; v_call: TRBV7-2; clone_size: few; cdr3_aa: CASSFPEQGGDSPLHF; cdr3_nt: TGTGCCAGCAGCTTCCCCGAACAGGGTGGGGATTCACCCCTCCACTTT
j_call: TRBJ1-4; d_call: NA; v_call: TRBV20-1; clone_size: once; cdr3_aa: CSARDTNGGTFRAEKLFF; cdr3_nt: TGCAGTGCTAGAGACACAAATGGAGGGACATTCAGAGCCGAAAAACTGTTTTTT
j_call: TRBJ2-6; d_call: NA; v_call: TRBV2; clone_size: once; cdr3_aa: CASSENANVLTF; cdr3_nt: TGTGCCAGCAGTGAAAATGCCAACGTCCTGACTTTC
j_call: TRBJ1-4; d_call: NA; v_call: TRBV4-2; clone_size: NA; cdr3_aa: CASSQVTGSGEKLFF; cdr3_nt: TGTGCCAGCAGCCAAGTAACAGGGTCTGGGGAAAAACTGTTTTTT
j_call: TRBJ1-5; d_call: NA; v_call: TRBV6-5; clone_size: NA; cdr3_aa: CTTGLSNQPQHF; cdr3_nt: TGTACCACAGGGCTTAGCAATCAGCCCCAGCATTTT
j_call: TRBJ1-2; d_call: NA; v_call: TRBV5-4; clone_size: NA; cdr3_aa: CASSRDATVGYGYTF; cdr3_nt: TGTGCCAGCAGCCGAGATGCGACAGTAGGCTATGGCTACACCTTC
j_call: TRBJ1-1; d_call: NA; v_call: TRBV29-1; clone_size: few; cdr3_aa: CSVEETGQNTEAFF; cdr3_nt: TGCAGCGTTGAAGAGACAGGACAGAACACTGAAGCTTTCTTT
j_call: TRBJ2-7; d_call: TRBD2; v_call: TRBV30; clone_size: NA; cdr3_aa: CAWGLAGDQEQYF; cdr3_nt: TGTGCCTGGGGACTAGCGGGAGATCAAGAGCAGTACTTC
j_call: TRBJ2-5; d_call: TRBD2; v_call: TRBV7-9; clone_size: many; cdr3_aa: CASSPETGGMWKTQYF; cdr3_nt: TGTGCCAGCAGCCCCGAGACCGGGGGGATGTGGAAGACCCAGTACTTC
j_call: TRBJ1-1; d_call: NA; v_call: TRBV20-1; clone_size: many; cdr3_aa: CSARDPGRKEAFF; cdr3_nt: TGCAGTGCTAGAGATCCAGGACGCAAGGAAGCTTTCTTT
j_call: TRBJ2-2; d_call: NA; v_call: TRBV12-3/TRBV12-4; clone_size: NA; cdr3_aa: CASSYDRLGELFF; cdr3_nt: TGTGCCAGCAGTTACGACAGACTCGGGGAGCTGTTTTTT
j_call: TRBJ1-6; d_call: NA; v_call: TRBV29-1; clone_size: NA; cdr3_aa: CSVRAGVNSPLHF; cdr3_nt: TGCAGCGTTAGGGCAGGGGTGAATTCACCCCTCCACTTT
j_call: TRBJ1-3; d_call: TRBD1; v_call: TRBV6-6; clone_size: few; cdr3_aa: CASSGTGDWHTIYF; cdr3_nt: TGTGCCAGCAGTGGGACAGGGGATTGGCACACCATATATTTT
j_call: TRBJ2-2; d_call: NA; v_call: TRBV20-1; clone_size: many; cdr3_aa: CSARDRTNTGELFF; cdr3_nt: TGCAGTGCCCGAGACCGGACGAACACCGGGGAGCTGTTTTTT
j_call: TRBJ2-7; d_call: NA; v_call: TRBV7-8; clone_size: few; cdr3_aa: CASSPGSYSSYEQYF; cdr3_nt: TGTGCCAGCAGCCCAGGTTCGTACAGCTCCTACGAGCAGTACTTC
j_call: TRBJ1-2; d_call: TRBD1; v_call: TRBV20-1; clone_size: few; cdr3_aa: CSAYRGGYGYTF; cdr3_nt: TGCAGTGCTTACAGGGGAGGGTATGGCTACACCTTC
j_call: TRBJ1-5; d_call: NA; v_call: TRBV2; clone_size: few; cdr3_aa: CASTTGPSNQPQHF; cdr3_nt: TGTGCCAGCACCACGGGACCGAGCAATCAGCCCCAGCATTTT
j_call: TRBJ2-7; d_call: TRBD1; v_call: TRBV2; clone_size: NA; cdr3_aa: CASSQDRVGYEQYF; cdr3_nt: TGTGCCAGCAGCCAGGACAGGGTTGGCTACGAGCAGTACTTC
j_call: TRBJ2-5; d_call: NA; v_call: TRBV10-2; clone_size: many; cdr3_aa: CASSELGGQETQYF; cdr3_nt: TGCGCCAGCAGTGAGTTAGGGGGTCAAGAGACCCAGTACTTC
j_call: TRBJ2-7; d_call: TRBD2; v_call: TRBV7-2; clone_size: NA; cdr3_aa: CASRKASGTGSQYF; cdr3_nt: TGTGCCAGCCGAAAGGCTAGCGGAACCGGGTCGCAGTACTTC
j_call: TRBJ2-7; d_call: TRBD1; v_call: TRBV6-2/TRBV6-3; clone_size: NA; cdr3_aa: CASSTAEGAKQYF; cdr3_nt: TGTGCCAGCAGTACCGCCGAGGGGGCGAAGCAGTACTTC
j_call: TRBJ1-6; d_call: NA; v_call: TRBV7-2; clone_size: NA; cdr3_aa: CASNPAENSPLHF; cdr3_nt: TGTGCCAGCAACCCCGCGGAGAATTCACCCCTCCACTTT
j_call: TRBJ2-5; d_call: NA; v_call: TRBV7-8; clone_size: NA; cdr3_aa: CASSLEIRGYQETQYF; cdr3_nt: TGTGCCAGCAGCTTAGAGATCCGTGGTTACCAAGAGACCCAGTACTTC
j_call: TRBJ2-7; d_call: TRBD2; v_call: TRBV5-1; clone_size: few; cdr3_aa: CASSVISGSSYEQYF; cdr3_nt: TGCGCCAGCAGCGTAATTAGCGGGAGTTCCTACGAGCAGTACTTC
j_call: TRBJ1-1; d_call: TRBD1; v_call: TRBV20-1; clone_size: NA; cdr3_aa: CSASLTGQADEAFF; cdr3_nt: TGCAGTGCTAGCCTTACCGGACAGGCGGATGAAGCTTTCTTT
j_call: TRBJ1-5; d_call: NA; v_call: TRBV30; clone_size: NA; cdr3_aa: CAFEAGAQPQHF; cdr3_nt: TGTGCCTTCGAAGCGGGTGCTCAGCCCCAGCATTTT
j_call: TRBJ2-5; d_call: NA; v_call: TRBV20-1; clone_size: many; cdr3_aa: CSATSLGARGTQYF; cdr3_nt: TGCAGTGCTACCTCGTTAGGGGCGCGCGGGACCCAGTACTTC
j_call: TRBJ1-2; d_call: TRBD1; v_call: TRBV12-3/TRBV12-4; clone_size: NA; cdr3_aa: CASSLSPATGHYGYTF; cdr3_nt: TGTGCCAGCAGTTTATCCCCCGCGACAGGGCACTATGGCTACACCTTC
j_call: TRBJ2-2; d_call: NA; v_call: TRBV7-9; clone_size: many; cdr3_aa: CASSLAQSSSVTGELFF; cdr3_nt: TGTGCCAGCAGCTTAGCGCAGTCTAGCAGCGTCACCGGGGAGCTGTTTTTT
j_call: TRBJ1-2; d_call: TRBD1; v_call: TRBV7-2; clone_size: many; cdr3_aa: CASSLGDRVGGYTF; cdr3_nt: TGTGCCAGCAGCTTAGGGGACAGGGTTGGAGGCTACACCTTC
j_call: TRBJ2-5; d_call: NA; v_call: TRBV15; clone_size: many; cdr3_aa: CATSSSVGEYQETQYF; cdr3_nt: TGTGCCACCAGCAGCAGTGTGGGGGAGTACCAAGAGACCCAGTACTTC
j_call: TRBJ1-6; d_call: TRBD1; v_call: TRBV4-3; clone_size: few; cdr3_aa: CASRDRDFNSPLHF; cdr3_nt: TGCGCCAGCCGAGACAGGGATTTTAATTCACCCCTCCACTTT
j_call: TRBJ1-3; d_call: NA; v_call: TRBV2; clone_size: many; cdr3_aa: CASSVDRSGNTIYF; cdr3_nt: TGTGCCAGCAGTGTCGACCGCTCTGGAAACACCATATATTTT
j_call: TRBJ2-7; d_call: TRBD2; v_call: TRBV6-2/TRBV6-3; clone_size: few; cdr3_aa: CASSYPPAGGPYEQYF; cdr3_nt: TGTGCCAGCAGTTACCCGCCCGCGGGGGGCCCCTACGAGCAGTACTTC
j_call: TRBJ2-7; d_call: TRBD1; v_call: TRBV19; clone_size: many; cdr3_aa: CARRDRDHEQYF; cdr3_nt: TGTGCCAGGAGGGACAGGGACCACGAGCAGTACTTC
j_call: TRBJ1-5; d_call: NA; v_call: TRBV25-1; clone_size: NA; cdr3_aa: CASSLSLDGYNQPQHF; cdr3_nt: TGTGCCAGCAGTTTATCGCTGGACGGATACAATCAGCCCCAGCATTTT
j_call: TRBJ2-5; d_call: NA; v_call: TRBV29-1; clone_size: many; cdr3_aa: CSVELSQIETQYF; cdr3_nt: TGCAGCGTTGAACTGTCGCAAATAGAGACCCAGTACTTC
j_call: TRBJ2-7; d_call: TRBD2; v_call: TRBV24-1; clone_size: few; cdr3_aa: CASSSRLAGPPYEQYF; cdr3_nt: TGTGCCAGCAGTTCCCGGCTAGCGGGGCCCCCCTACGAGCAGTACTTC
j_call: TRBJ1-6; d_call: TRBD1; v_call: TRBV25-1; clone_size: NA; cdr3_aa: CASSNLDRGSSPLHF; cdr3_nt: TGTGCCAGCAGTAACCTGGACAGGGGGAGCTCACCCCTCCACTTT
j_call: TRBJ1-1; d_call: NA; v_call: TRBV24-1; clone_size: many; cdr3_aa: CATSDGRWDTEAFF; cdr3_nt: TGTGCCACCAGTGACGGGCGTTGGGACACTGAAGCTTTCTTT
j_call: TRBJ1-4; d_call: NA; v_call: TRBV7-9; clone_size: many; cdr3_aa: CASSRRQNEKLFF; cdr3_nt: TGTGCCAGCAGCCGTAGACAGAATGAAAAACTGTTTTTT
j_call: TRBJ1-2; d_call: TRBD1; v_call: TRBV10-3; clone_size: NA; cdr3_aa: CAISGTGEDGYTF; cdr3_nt: TGTGCCATCAGTGGGACAGGGGAAGATGGCTACACCTTC
j_call: TRBJ1-2; d_call: NA; v_call: TRBV9; clone_size: few; cdr3_aa: CASSVSVTANYGYTF; cdr3_nt: TGTGCCAGCAGCGTATCAGTGACAGCAAACTATGGCTACACCTTC